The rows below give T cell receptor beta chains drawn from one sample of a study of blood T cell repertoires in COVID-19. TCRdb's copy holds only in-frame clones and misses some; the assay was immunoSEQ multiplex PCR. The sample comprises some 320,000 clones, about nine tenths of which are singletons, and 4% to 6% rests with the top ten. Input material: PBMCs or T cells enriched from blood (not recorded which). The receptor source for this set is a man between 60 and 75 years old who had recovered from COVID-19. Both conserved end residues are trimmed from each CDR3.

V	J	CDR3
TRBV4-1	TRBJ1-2	ASSQEGTNYGYT
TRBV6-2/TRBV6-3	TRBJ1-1	ASSPAGGLSF
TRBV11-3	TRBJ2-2	ASSSGGWNTGELF
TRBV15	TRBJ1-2	ATRTDRYYGYT
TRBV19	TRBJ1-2	ASSIADYGYT
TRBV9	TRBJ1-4	ASSLRQGPDEKLF
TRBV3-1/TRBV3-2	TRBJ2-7	ASSQVTGIPYEQY
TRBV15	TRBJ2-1	ATSRDRASGYNEQF
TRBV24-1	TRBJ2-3	ATGSQREATDTQY
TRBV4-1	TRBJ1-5	ASSQDRGGMGNQPQH
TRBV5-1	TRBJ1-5	ASHTGNQPQH
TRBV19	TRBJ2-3	ASSNDPLASSTDTQY
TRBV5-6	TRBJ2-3	ASSPQPGYGTDTQY
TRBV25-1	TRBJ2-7	ASGLAGAYEQY
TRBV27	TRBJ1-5	ASSLGRQGNQPQH
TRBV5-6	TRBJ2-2	ASSPNPAGNTGELF
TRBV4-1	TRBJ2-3	ASSRGGGTDTQY
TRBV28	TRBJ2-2	ASSFRNTGELF
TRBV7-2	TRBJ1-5	ASSPRQVGNQPQH
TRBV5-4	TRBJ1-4	ASSSSRDRGNEKLF
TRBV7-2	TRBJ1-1	ASSPSVNTEAF
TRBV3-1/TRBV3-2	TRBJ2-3	ASSRLRTDTQY